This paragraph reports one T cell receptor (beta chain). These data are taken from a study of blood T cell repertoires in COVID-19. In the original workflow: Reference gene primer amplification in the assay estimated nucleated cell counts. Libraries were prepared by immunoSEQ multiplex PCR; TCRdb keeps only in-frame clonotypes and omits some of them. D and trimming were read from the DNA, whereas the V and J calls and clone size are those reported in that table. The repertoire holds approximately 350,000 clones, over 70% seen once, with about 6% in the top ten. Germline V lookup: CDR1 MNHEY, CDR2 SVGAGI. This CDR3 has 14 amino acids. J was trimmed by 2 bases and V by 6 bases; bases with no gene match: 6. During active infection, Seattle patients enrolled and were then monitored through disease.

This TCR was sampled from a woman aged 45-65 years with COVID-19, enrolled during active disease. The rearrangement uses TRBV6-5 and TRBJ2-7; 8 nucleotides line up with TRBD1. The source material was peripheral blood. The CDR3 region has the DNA TGTGCCAGCAGAACAGGGGGAAAGGCCTACGAGCAGTACTTC. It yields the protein CASRTGGKAYEQYF.